A single sample is the source of the 5 T cell receptor beta chains below, sequenced in a study of cytotoxic CD8 clonotypes in ibrutinib-treated CLL. Method: immunoSEQ multiplex PCR; TCRdb's copy keeps in-frame clones and lacks some. The sample lists about 15,000 clones, roughly 69% occurring once. Here the sequenced sample was PBMCs, taken before ibrutinib treatment. These receptor sequences come from a human donor with chronic lymphocytic leukemia.

This chain joins TRBV6-5 and TRBJ2-3, with 8 bases identical to TRBD2. Trimming removed 0 bases from V and 0 bases from J; junction bases left unmatched: 2. The CDR3 sequence is 16 residues long. The germline V gene encodes CDR1 MNHEY and CDR2 SVGAGI. The CDR3 reads CASSYSTGGSTDTQYF. CDR3 sequence (DNA): TGTGCCAGCAGTTACTCGACGGGGGGGAGCACAGATACGCAGTATTTT.

This clone was found a few times. The sample carries other DNA sequences with the same CDR3. The J gene is TRBJ1-5, the V gene TRBV4-1; tentative D call: TRBD1 (6 bases). This CDR3 region has 15 residues. V was trimmed by 1 base and J by 6 bases, leaving 13 bases between them. CDR1 and CDR2 (germline): MGHRA, YSYEKL. The CDR3, as DNA: TGCGCCAGCAGCCAAGGGGGGCAGGGAGGTCAGCCCCAGCATTTT. Amino acid sequence: CASSQGGQGGQPQHF.

This chain uses TRBV9 with TRBJ2-1; 7 nucleotides align to TRBD1. The junction had 9 bases not matched to a gene; V was cut back by 2 bases and J by 7 bases. Germline V gives CDR1 SGDLS, CDR2 YYNGEE. This CDR3 comprises 15 residues. In DNA form, the CDR3 reads TGTGCCAGCAGCGTGGGTGACAGGGAATGGAATGAGCAGTTCTTC. Its protein is CASSVGDREWNEQFF.

The J gene is TRBJ2-1, the V gene TRBV11-1, with a tentative D call TRBD2 (6 bases). Germline lookup yields CDR1 SGHAT and CDR2 FQDESV (reference sequence). V was clipped by 3 bases and J by 6 bases, with 9 bases between them. The CDR3 is made up of 13 amino acids. The CDR3 is CASSLGLPNEQFF. CDR3 nucleotide sequence: TGTGCCAGCAGCTTGGGACTCCCCAATGAGCAGTTCTTC. Together with reference TRBV11-1 and TRBJ2-1, the CDR3 gives the full variable domain: EAEVAQSPRYKITEKSQAVAFWCDPISGHATLYWYRQILGQGPELLVQFQDESVVDDSQLPKDRFSAERLKGVDSTLKIQPAELGDSAMYLCASSLGLPNEQFFGPGTRLTVL.

The V gene is TRBV7-6, the J gene TRBJ2-4; maybe TRBD2 (6 bases). The ends were cut back, 1 base at V and 8 bases at J, with 15 bases in the middle. Looked up from germline, CDR1 is SGHVS and CDR2 is FNYEAQ. The CDR3 contains 15 residues. CDR3 nucleotides: TGTGCCAGCAGCTTAGAAACGGGAGTTGGAGACATTCAGTACTTC. Translation: CASSLETGVGDIQYF.